One sample yielded the 18 T cell receptor beta chains listed below, sequenced in a study of CD8 T cells in ankylosing spondylitis. TCRdb reprocessed the 5' RACE reads via MiXCR and lists one record per CDR3 protein. This table holds about 320,000 distinct CDR3 sequences, about 9.9% found once. The sequenced sample was blood, either unsorted or a sorted T cell fraction (not recorded which). The source is a female donor with ankylosing spondylitis or in good health (not recorded which).

This clonotype appeared many times. The chain combines TRBV5-1 with TRBJ2-1; D might be TRBD2 (5 bases). CDR3 length: 15 amino acids. Germline V gene sequence: CDR1 SGHRS, CDR2 YFSETQ. V lost 0 bases to trimming and J lost 4 bases, with 11 bases between them. CDR3 protein: CASSLANGKYNEQFF. CDR3 sequence (DNA): TGCGCCAGCAGCTTGGCGAACGGGAAATACAATGAGCAGTTCTTC.

This clonotype was counted between two and nine times. This chain links TRBV12-3 or TRBV12-4 with TRBJ1-4, with 11 positions matching TRBD1. V trimming: 4 bases; J trimming: 5 bases; junction bases outside the gene matches: 3. This CDR3 contains 15 residues. The chain's CDR3 is CASSSGQGANEKLFF. CDR3 nucleotide sequence: TGTGCCAGCAGTTCCGGACAGGGGGCGAATGAAAAACTGTTTTTT.

This clonotype was observed at least ten times. CDR3 bases: TGTGCCAGCAGCGTAGCTACAGCAGACTATGGCTACACCTTC. It yields the protein CASSVATADYGYTF. The J gene is TRBJ1-2, the V gene TRBV9; D is unclear. The germline V and J ends were trimmed by 0 bases and 3 bases, with 9 bases remaining between them. Germline V lookup: CDR1 SGDLS, CDR2 YYNGEE. The CDR3 consists of 14 residues.

This clonotype has ten or more counts. V usage is TRBV5-6 and J usage is TRBJ2-7; weak D call: TRBD1 (6 bases). CDR3 length: 13 amino acids. Trimming shortened V by 2 bases and J by 1 base, and 7 bases separated the two germline ends. Looked up from germline, CDR1 is SGHDT and CDR2 is YYEEEE. The CDR3 loop is CASSFGTSYEQYF. The CDR3, as DNA: TGTGCCAGCAGCTTTGGGACATCCTACGAGCAGTACTTC. Using reference TRBV5-6 and TRBJ2-7 for the parts outside the CDR3, the full variable domain is DAGVTQSPTHLIKTRGQQVTLRCSPKSGHDTVSWYQQALGQGPQFIFQYYEEEERQRGNFPDRFSGHQFPNYSSELNVNALLLGDSALYLCASSFGTSYEQYFGPGTRLTVT.

The V call is TRBV4-2, the J call TRBJ2-1; D is unclear. V lost 6 bases to trimming and J lost 0 bases, with 12 bases between them. Looked up from germline, CDR1 is LGHNA and CDR2 is YNFKEQ. The CDR3 has 15 amino acids. CDR3 amino acids: CASRDGGFSYNEQFF. CDR3 coding DNA: TGTGCCAGCAGGGATGGCGGATTCTCCTACAATGAGCAGTTCTTC.

In its sample, this clonotype was seen a few times. The DNA of the CDR3 is TGTGCCAGCCGTGGGGGGGACAGTATCACAGATACGCAGTATTTT. This encodes CASRGGDSITDTQYF. The V gene is TRBV28, the J gene TRBJ2-3; D assignment may be TRBD1 or TRBD2 (7 bases each). The CDR3 loop spans 15 amino acids. Deletions cut 8 bases from V and 2 bases from J, with 17 bases between. The germline CDR1 and CDR2 sequences are MDHEN and SYDVKM.

This clonotype was recorded many times. The chain combines TRBV5-1 with TRBJ1-1, with D uncertain. The CDR3 sequence is 15 residues long. V lost 0 bases to trimming and J lost 4 bases, with 13 bases between them. The germline CDR1 and CDR2 sequences are SGHRS and YFSETQ. The DNA of the CDR3 is TGCGCCAGCAGCTTGGGGAGGGTTATAAGCACTGAAGCTTTCTTT. Its translation: CASSLGRVISTEAFF.

The chain links TRBV5-8 to TRBJ1-5; D is ambiguous. The V and J ends lost 1 base and 3 bases respectively, with 11 bases between them. This CDR3 region has 15 residues. In germline, CDR1 is SGHTS, CDR2 YDEGEE. DNA of the CDR3: TGTGCCAGCAGCTTGAAAAGCTATTCCAATCAGCCCCAGCATTTT. Translated, it gives CASSLKSYSNQPQHF.

This clonotype was counted many times. The gene calls are TRBV7-9 and TRBJ1-3; D not certain. The CDR3 consists of 16 residues. Germline CDR1 is SEHNR and CDR2 is FQNEAQ (reference sequence). The V and J ends lost 5 bases and 1 base respectively, with 15 bases between them. This CDR3 is CASSPRHRESGNTIYF. CDR3 DNA: TGTGCCAGCAGCCCTCGCCATCGAGAATCTGGAAACACCATATATTTT. The full variable domain, its missing parts supplied by reference TRBV7-9 and TRBJ1-3, is DTGVSQNPRHKITKRGQNVTFRCDPISEHNRLYWYRQTLGQGPEFLTYFQNEAQLEKSRLLSDRFSAERPKGSFSTLEIQRTEQGDSAMYLCASSPRHRESGNTIYFGEGSWLTVV.

The chain links TRBV2 to TRBJ1-1; D unresolved. Trimming removed 3 bases at V and 0 bases at J, with 8 bases between. This CDR3 spans 14 amino acids. Germline CDR1 SNHLY, CDR2 FYNNEI. The CDR3: CASSDEGMNTEAFF. The CDR3 DNA is TGTGCCAGCAGTGATGAGGGCATGAACACTGAAGCTTTCTTT.

The sample holds a few counts of this clonotype. V usage is TRBV20-1 and J usage is TRBJ1-5; D perhaps matches TRBD1 (6 bases). The germline gives CDR1 DFQATT, CDR2 SNEGSKA (reference sequence). Deletions cut 6 bases from V and 3 bases from J, with 18 bases between. The length of the CDR3 is 15 residues. The CDR3 region is CSAVTRGLYNQPQHF. The CDR3 DNA reads as TGCAGTGCCGTAACCCGGGGGCTCTACAATCAGCCCCAGCATTTT.

The rearrangement links TRBV12-3 or TRBV12-4 to TRBJ2-7, with D possibly being TRBD2 (5 bases). The length of the CDR3 is 14 residues. V lost 3 bases, J lost 0 bases, and 9 bases lay in between. The CDR3 sequence: CASSFTRTSYEQYF. CDR3 nucleotide sequence: TGTGCCAGCAGTTTTACTAGGACCTCCTACGAGCAGTACTTC.

This clonotype showed up many times. This chain connects TRBV3-1 to TRBJ2-1; the D is unclear. Per the germline V gene, CDR1 is LGHDT and CDR2 is YNNKEL (reference sequence). The CDR3 covers 17 residues. V lost 1 base, J lost 2 bases, and 15 bases lay in between. The CDR3 protein is CASSQGAGRRTYNEQFF. CDR3 nucleotide sequence: TGTGCCAGCAGCCAAGGTGCCGGTCGTCGTACCTACAATGAGCAGTTCTTC.

This clonotype appeared many times. This chain connects TRBV28 to TRBJ1-1; 12 nucleotides line up with TRBD1. Germline V CDR1 and CDR2: MDHEN, SYDVKM. The CDR3 has 15 amino acids. With 5 bases clipped from V and 4 bases from J, the junction kept 5 bases outside the gene matches. This CDR3 reads CASSGTGGAGTEAFF. CDR3 in DNA: TGTGCCAGCAGTGGGACAGGGGGCGCCGGCACTGAAGCTTTCTTT.

V and J are TRBV20-1 and TRBJ2-5, with a weak D call TRBD2 (5 bases). V was clipped by 4 bases and J by 4 bases, with 13 bases between them. Germline V gene sequence: CDR1 DFQATT, CDR2 SNEGSKA (reference sequence). This CDR3 contains 13 residues. CDR3 in DNA: TGCAGTGCTAACCCCAAACGGGGAGAGACCCAGTACTTC. This sequence encodes CSANPKRGETQYF.

This chain links TRBV11-2 with TRBJ2-5; 12 nucleotides line up with TRBD2. CDR1 is SGHAT, CDR2 FQNNGV, per germline. The CDR3 contains 16 residues. J was trimmed by 5 bases and V by 2 bases; bases with no gene match: 6. The CDR3 loop reads CASSLILAGGQETQYF. In DNA form, the CDR3 reads TGTGCCAGCAGCTTAATACTAGCGGGGGGCCAGGAGACCCAGTACTTC.

This clonotype was seen repeatedly, ten times or more. The chain couples TRBV20-1 to TRBJ2-5, with D hard to call. The CDR3 covers 14 residues. V gave up 6 bases and J gave up 4 bases, with 18 bases separating them. CDR1 DFQATT and CDR2 SNEGSKA come from the germline V gene (reference sequence). For the CDR3, the DNA is TGCAGTGCGGATTCGGACGGCCTGATAGAGACCCAGTACTTC. It codes for CSADSDGLIETQYF.

This clonotype was recorded many times. J is TRBJ2-3 and V is TRBV10-3; TRBD2 is a possible D gene (6 bases). The CDR3 covers 16 residues. Germline CDR1 ENHRY, CDR2 SYGVKD. V dropped 2 bases and J dropped 0 bases, with 12 bases sitting between them. The CDR3 DNA sequence: TGTGCCATCAGTGAGGATCTGGGGACTAGCACAGATACGCAGTATTTT. Residues: CAISEDLGTSTDTQYF.